A single sample gave rise to the 27 T cell receptor beta chains below, sequenced in a study of cytomegalovirus exposure and HLA in healthy donors. 60 Vbeta and 13 Jbeta primers were used in PCR. Generated by immunoSEQ multiplex PCR, the TCRdb table keeps only in-frame clones and is missing some. The data hold approximately 110,000 clones, with approximately 79% observed a single time. The material sequenced was PBMCs. These receptor sequences come from a man between 25 and 39 years old in good health and CMV-seropositive.

In its sample, this clone was seen a few times. This chain connects TRBV11-2 to TRBJ1-6, with a tentative D call TRBD1 (6 bases). V dropped 2 bases and J dropped 10 bases, with 15 bases sitting between them. Germline CDR1 is SGHAT and CDR2 is FQNNGV. CDR3 length: 15 residues. This chain's CDR3 is CASSLTTGLGSPLHF. Written as DNA, the CDR3 is TGTGCCAGCAGCTTAACTACAGGGCTCGGGTCACCCCTCCACTTT.

The J gene is TRBJ1-2, the V gene TRBV5-4; the D gene is possibly TRBD1 (5 bases). The CDR3 has 13 amino acids. Deletions cut 6 bases from V and 8 bases from J, with 17 bases between. The V gene's germline CDR1 is SGHNT and CDR2 YYREEE (reference sequence). The CDR3 DNA reads as TGTGCCAGCATTAATGGGGCAGACGGGGGCTACACCTTC. Protein product: CASINGADGGYTF. Full variable domain (outside the CDR3, taken from reference TRBV5-4 and TRBJ1-2): ETGVTQSPTHLIKTRGQQVTLRCSSQSGHNTVSWYQQALGQGPQFIFQYYREEENGRGNFPPRFSGLQFPNYSSELNVNALELDDSALYLCASINGADGGYTFGSGTRLTVV.

The chain employs TRBV5-1 and TRBJ1-1; a possible D gene is TRBD1 (6 bases). V lost 6 bases to trimming and J lost 1 base, with 16 bases between them. Germline values: CDR1 SGHRS, CDR2 YFSETQ. The CDR3 contains 15 residues. The CDR3: CASTLQGRGNTEAFF. In DNA form, the CDR3 reads TGCGCCAGCACTCTACAGGGAAGAGGGAACACTGAAGCTTTCTTT.

The rearrangement links TRBV27 to TRBJ2-7; 9 bases match TRBD2. CDR1 is MNHEY and CDR2 is SMNVEV in the germline V gene (reference sequence). The V gene end was trimmed by 6 bases and the J gene end by 4 bases; junction bases not matched to a gene: 7. The CDR3 contains 14 residues. CDR3 nucleotides: TGTGCCAGCAGCCTAGCGGCGGGGGGGTACGAGCAGTACTTC. As protein: CASSLAAGGYEQYF.

The chain carries TRBV10-3 and TRBJ1-2; D may be TRBD1 (6 bases). This CDR3 has 14 residues. Trimming cost V 6 bases and J 4 bases, with 15 bases left between them. In germline, CDR1 is ENHRY, CDR2 SYGVKD. The CDR3: CAISPWDTTYGYTF. CDR3 nucleotides: TGTGCCATCAGCCCCTGGGACACAACCTATGGCTACACCTTC.

This chain uses TRBV30 with TRBJ2-7; 11 bases are shared with TRBD2. Germline V gives CDR1 GTSNPN, CDR2 SVGIG (reference sequence). This CDR3 has 14 amino acids. V was clipped by 0 bases and J by 7 bases; unmatched bases: 5. CDR3 DNA: TGTGCCTGGAGTGTCTCTAGCGGGGGGCGGGAGCAGTACTTC. Amino acid sequence: CAWSVSSGGREQYF.

This clone was seen once. The CDR3 DNA is TGTGCCAGCAGCCAAGATCGGAGTGCTCTATCAGAGACCCAGTACTTC. Residues: CASSQDRSALSETQYF. The chain carries TRBV14 and TRBJ2-5; D is ambiguous. From germline, CDR1 is SGHDN and CDR2 FVKESK. This CDR3 spans 16 amino acids. Trimming took off 0 bases at V and 4 bases at J, with 15 bases between the two ends.

The gene calls are TRBV5-1 and TRBJ2-7; D might be TRBD1 (5 bases). Germline V lookup: CDR1 SGHRS, CDR2 YFSETQ. The V and J ends lost 0 bases and 3 bases respectively, with 10 bases between them. This CDR3 has 14 residues. CDR3 in amino acids: CASSLGQGYYEQYF. In DNA, the CDR3 is TGCGCCAGCAGCTTGGGGCAGGGTTACTACGAGCAGTACTTC. Supplemented by reference TRBV5-1 and TRBJ2-7, the full variable domain reads KAGVTQTPRYLIKTRGQQVTLSCSPISGHRSVSWYQQTPGQGLQFLFEYFSETQRNKGNFPGRFSGRQFSNSRSEMNVSTLELGDSALYLCASSLGQGYYEQYFGPGTRLTVT.

V gene TRBV5-1 combines with J gene TRBJ1-6; TRBD1 aligns across 9 bases. The CDR3 is 13 residues long. The V gene's germline CDR1 is SGHRS and CDR2 YFSETQ. V lost 4 bases and J lost 10; bases outside the gene matches: 3. The CDR3 bases are TGCGCCAGCAGCAGGGACAGGGACTCACCCCTCCACTTT. Its translation is CASSRDRDSPLHF.

This chain links TRBV11-2 with TRBJ2-7, with 9 bases lining up with TRBD2. The CDR3 extends over 15 amino acids. Germline V gene sequence: CDR1 SGHAT, CDR2 FQNNGV. V dropped 4 bases and J dropped 7; count of bases not matched to a gene: 11. The chain's CDR3 is CASSSGAGGLDEQYF. For the CDR3, the DNA is TGTGCCAGCAGCTCAGGGGCGGGGGGGCTAGATGAGCAGTACTTC.

The chain couples TRBV2 to TRBJ2-5, with 9 bases aligning to TRBD2. CDR1 SNHLY and CDR2 FYNNEI come from the germline V gene. The CDR3 length is 15 residues. V shed 0 bases and J 4 bases; nucleotides not matched to a gene: 3. The CDR3 reads CASSEAGLARETQYF. The CDR3 region has the DNA TGTGCCAGCAGTGAAGCCGGACTAGCGAGAGAGACCCAGTACTTC.

The V call is TRBV5-6, the J call TRBJ1-1; no clear D. Per the germline V gene, CDR1 is SGHDT and CDR2 is YYEEEE. This CDR3 region has 14 residues. Trimming took 0 bases from V and 4 from J, leaving 10 bases between them. CDR3 in amino acids: CASSLVGVGTEAFF. The CDR3 DNA reads TGTGCCAGCAGCTTGGTCGGGGTTGGCACTGAAGCTTTCTTT.

Comment on this clone: A junction boundary mismatches the germline segment, possibly from a read error. The V and J genes are TRBV20-1 and TRBJ1-2; D perhaps matches TRBD1 (6 bases). The length of the CDR3 is 11 residues. Per germline, CDR1 DFQATT and CDR2 SNEGSKA (reference sequence). The CDR3 DNA follows: TGCAGTGCTAGAGAGGACAGACCCCCCGCCTTC. Amino acid sequence: CSAREDRPPAF.

The chain has TRBV6-1 and TRBJ1-1, with a tentative D call TRBD1 (5 bases). The CDR3 contains 13 residues. Deletions cut 7 bases from V and 3 bases from J, with 12 bases between. CDR1 is MNHNS, CDR2 SASEGT, per germline. The CDR3 is CASTSAGYTEAFF. As DNA, the CDR3 is TGTGCCAGCACCAGCGCAGGGTACACTGAAGCTTTCTTT.

The chain joins TRBV2 to TRBJ2-5; 7 bases align to TRBD1. After removal of 4 bases from V and 1 base from J, the junction contained 6 bases not matched to a gene. The V gene's germline CDR1 is SNHLY and CDR2 FYNNEI. The CDR3 extends over 15 amino acids. CDR3 sequence: CASSGQGGPQETQYF. DNA of the CDR3: TGTGCCAGCAGTGGACAGGGCGGTCCCCAAGAGACCCAGTACTTC.

The rearrangement links TRBV4-1 to TRBJ1-6, with 9 bases that match TRBD1. This CDR3 has 20 residues. V gave up 0 bases and J gave up 1 base; unmatched junction bases: 10. Germline loops: CDR1 MGHRA, CDR2 YSYEKL. CDR3 in amino acids: CASSQDPLGQGFSYNSPLHF. As DNA, the CDR3 is TGCGCCAGCAGCCAAGACCCGTTGGGACAGGGATTTTCCTATAATTCACCCCTCCACTTT.

J is TRBJ2-5 and V is TRBV5-1; 7 nucleotides align to TRBD1. The CDR3 has 13 amino acids. Germline V CDR1 and CDR2: SGHRS, YFSETQ. V lost 6 bases, J lost 5 bases, and 7 bases stayed unmatched. DNA for the CDR3: TGCGCCAGCACCCGACAGGGAAGGGAGACCCAGTACTTC. Protein: CASTRQGRETQYF.

The V call is TRBV5-4, the J call TRBJ1-1; no clear D. Germline V gene lookup returns CDR1 SGHNT and CDR2 YYREEE (reference sequence). There are 13 residues in the CDR3. Trimming took 4 bases from V and 0 from J, leaving 7 bases between them. CDR3 in DNA: TGTGCCAGCAGCCGGGTTTTGAACACTGAAGCTTTCTTT. Translation: CASSRVLNTEAFF.

This clone was found once. The same CDR3 can be traced to other DNA sequences in this sample. The chain carries TRBV18 and TRBJ1-5, with D tentatively TRBD1 (5 bases). Trimming took 3 bases from V and 2 from J, leaving 8 bases between them. The CDR3 contains 14 residues. From germline, CDR1 is KGHSH and CDR2 LQKENI. CDR3 residues: CASSPGQGNQPQHF. DNA of the CDR3: TGTGCCAGCTCACCGGGGCAGGGCAATCAGCCCCAGCATTTT.

The chain links TRBV14 to TRBJ1-2; 8 bases agree with TRBD1. Germline CDR1 reads SGHDN; CDR2 reads FVKESK. The CDR3 runs to 14 residues. V gave up 1 base and J gave up 4 bases; unmatched junction bases: 2. Written as DNA, the CDR3 is TGTGCCAGCAGCCAAGGGACAGGGCCCTATGGCTACACCTTC. Translated, it gives CASSQGTGPYGYTF.

This chain joins TRBV28 and TRBJ2-1; tentatively, D is TRBD2 (6 bases). Germline CDR1 reads MDHEN; CDR2 reads SYDVKM. Trimming stripped 4 bases from V and 2 bases from J, with 15 bases between. The CDR3 is 16 amino acids. The CDR3 region has the DNA TGTGCCAGCAGTTCGGGACGCCGGGGGACCTACAATGAGCAGTTCTTC. Its protein product is CASSSGRRGTYNEQFF.

This clone came up once. V and J are TRBV19 and TRBJ1-2; D perhaps matches TRBD1 (5 bases). The CDR3 sequence is 15 residues long. The ends were cut back, 2 bases at V and 4 bases at J, with 14 bases in the middle. CDR1 LNHDA and CDR2 SQIVND come from the germline V gene (reference sequence). CDR3: CASSISDRIFYGYTF. CDR3 in DNA: TGTGCCAGTAGTATATCCGACAGAATCTTCTATGGCTACACCTTC.

This chain links TRBV12-2 with TRBJ2-7; TRBD1 was called by the table and not checked on the DNA. TRBV12-2 is assigned pseudogene status. The CDR3 totals 15 residues. The CDR3 is CASRLDGGHPYEQYF. CDR3 bases: TGTGCAAGTCGCTTAGATGGGGGCCATCCCTACGAGCAGTACTTC.

The chain couples TRBV6-5 to TRBJ2-7; perhaps TRBD2 as D (5 bases). Trimming left V 2 bases short and J 2 bases short, with 7 bases between. The CDR3 consists of 13 residues. Germline lookup yields CDR1 MNHEY and CDR2 SVGAGI. The DNA of the CDR3 is TGTGCCAGCAGTTACACGGGGACCTACGAGCAGTACTTC. Translated: CASSYTGTYEQYF.

The gene calls are TRBV7-9 and TRBJ2-4; 7 nucleotides match TRBD2. Germline lookup yields CDR1 SEHNR and CDR2 FQNEAQ (reference sequence). The length of the CDR3 is 15 residues. The J segment lost 3 bases and the V segment lost 6 bases, leaving 8 bases of the junction unmatched. This CDR3 is CASSSREGRKNIQYF. In DNA, the CDR3 is TGTGCCAGCAGTTCAAGGGAGGGGCGCAAAAACATTCAGTACTTC.

The table lists this clone with a few counts. This chain connects TRBV10-3 to TRBJ2-2, with D unclear. The CDR3 runs to 12 residues. V shed 5 bases and J shed 9 bases, with 10 bases lying between them. The germline V gene encodes CDR1 ENHRY and CDR2 SYGVKD. CDR3 sequence: CAISLGSRELFF. The CDR3 DNA follows: TGTGCCATCAGTTTGGGTAGCAGGGAGCTGTTTTTT.

The rearrangement uses TRBV30 and TRBJ2-1; D possibly corresponds to TRBD2 (6 bases). Between the trimmed V and J ends, which lost 1 base and 8 bases, there was a span of 12 bases. CDR1 and CDR2 from the germline V gene are GTSNPN and SVGIG (reference sequence). There are 13 residues in the CDR3. CDR3 in amino acids: CAWSDGGSHEQFF. Written as DNA, the CDR3 is TGTGCCTGGAGTGACGGAGGGAGTCATGAGCAGTTCTTC.